The 22 T cell receptor beta chains listed next were all sequenced from one sample in a study of cytomegalovirus exposure and HLA in healthy donors. Researchers ran the PCR with 60 Vbeta and 13 Jbeta primers. Method: immunoSEQ multiplex PCR; TCRdb's copy keeps in-frame clones and lacks some. The sample carries around 160,000 clones, around 78% recorded once. Input material: PBMCs. Receptor source: a young woman in good health and CMV-seronegative.

This chain connects TRBV28 to TRBJ2-3; D may be TRBD2 (7 bases). Trimming cost V 3 bases and J 2 bases, with 12 bases left between them. Germline CDR1 MDHEN, CDR2 SYDVKM. The CDR3 contains 15 residues. The CDR3 DNA reads TGTGCCAGCAGTTTGGCGGGGGCCGACACAGATACGCAGTATTTT. Translating gives CASSLAGADTDTQYF. The full variable domain, its missing parts supplied by reference TRBV28 and TRBJ2-3, is DVKVTQSSRYLVKRTGEKVFLECVQDMDHENMFWYRQDPGLGLRLIYFSYDVKMKEKGDIPEGYSVSREKKERFSLILESASTNQTSMYLCASSLAGADTDTQYFGPGTRLTVL.

This chain links TRBV29-1 with TRBJ2-5, with TRBD1 as a possible D gene (6 bases). The CDR3 runs to 15 residues. Germline V gene data show CDR1 as SQVTM and CDR2 as ANQGSEA. V lost 4 bases and J lost 5, with 20 bases in between. CDR3 DNA sequence: TGCAGCGTTGTAATTGAAGGGGGTTCTCGTGAGACCCAGTACTTC. Its translation is CSVVIEGGSRETQYF. The whole variable domain, remainder taken from reference TRBV29-1 and TRBJ2-5, is SAVISQKPSRDICQRGTSLTIQCQVDSQVTMMFWYRQQPGQSLTLIATANQGSEATYESGFVIDKFPISRPNLTFSTLTVSNMSPEDSSIYLCSVVIEGGSRETQYFGPGTRLLVL.

The rearrangement links TRBV4-1 to TRBJ1-6, with D tentatively TRBD1 (6 bases). The CDR3 runs 17 residues. Trimming took 4 bases from V and 4 from J, leaving 17 bases between them. In germline, CDR1 is MGHRA, CDR2 YSYEKL. CDR3 DNA sequence: TGCGCCAGCAGCCGGTACGGCAGGGACAATTATAATTCACCCCTCCACTTT. As protein: CASSRYGRDNYNSPLHF.

The chain links TRBV5-4 to TRBJ1-2, with a weak D call TRBD1 (5 bases). CDR1 SGHNT and CDR2 YYREEE come from the germline V gene (reference sequence). The CDR3 runs 14 residues. The ends were cut back, 1 base at V and 5 bases at J, with 12 bases in the middle. The CDR3 nucleotides read TGTGCCAGCAGCTTGTCAGGGCCCGGGTATGGCTACACCTTC. This translates into CASSLSGPGYGYTF.

This clone has just a few counts. One junction end disagrees with the germline gene, perhaps due to a read error. The sample carries other DNA sequences with the same CDR3. J is TRBJ2-1 and V is TRBV5-1; D is unclear. The CDR3 is 16 amino acids. The germline CDR1 and CDR2 sequences are SGHRS and YFSETQ. The CDR3 DNA follows: TGTGCCAGCAGCCCTTCACCTCTTAGCTCCTACAATGAGCAGTTCTTC. Translating it yields CASSPSPLSSYNEQFF.

The sample holds a few counts of this clone. The chain has TRBV7-9 and TRBJ1-2; 9 nucleotides agree with TRBD1. Germline CDR1 SEHNR, CDR2 FQNEAQ (reference sequence). This CDR3 is built from 17 residues. Unmatched junction bases numbered 15, after V lost 6 bases and J lost 4 bases. This chain's CDR3 is CASSKLGPATGGYGYTF. As DNA, the CDR3 is TGTGCCAGCAGTAAACTCGGTCCGGCGACAGGGGGCTATGGCTACACCTTC.

V and J are TRBV27 and TRBJ2-7; 9 nucleotides line up with TRBD1. CDR3 length: 14 residues. The germline CDR1 and CDR2 sequences are MNHEY and SMNVEV (reference sequence). With 6 bases clipped from V and 5 bases from J, the junction kept 8 bases outside the gene matches. The CDR3 DNA follows: TGTGCCAGCAGCCCCCTGGGGACAGGGAACGAGCAGTACTTC. Translating it yields CASSPLGTGNEQYF.

This clone was detected a few times. V usage is TRBV15 and J usage is TRBJ1-4, with TRBD1 identical over 8 bases. With 3 bases clipped from V and 5 bases from J, the junction kept 5 bases outside the gene matches. There are 15 residues in the CDR3. Germline-derived CDR1 and CDR2 are LNHNV and YYDKDF (reference sequence). The CDR3, as DNA: TGTGCCACCAGCAGGGACAGGGCTGGAAATGAAAAACTGTTTTTT. It yields the protein CATSRDRAGNEKLFF.

This chain uses TRBV6-1 with TRBJ1-2; D unclear. Per the germline V gene, CDR1 is MNHNS and CDR2 is SASEGT. The V and J ends lost 1 base and 4 bases respectively, with 10 bases between them. The CDR3 extends over 14 amino acids. The chain's CDR3 is CASSEGPGPYGYTF. CDR3 in DNA: TGTGCCAGCAGTGAAGGACCTGGGCCCTATGGCTACACCTTC.

The chain uses TRBV12-5 and TRBJ2-5; TRBD1 agrees at 9 bases. Germline V gene lookup returns CDR1 LGHNT and CDR2 FRNRAP. The CDR3 spans 15 residues. V was pared by 4 bases and J by 5 bases, with 8 bases of the junction left unmatched. Here the CDR3 DNA reads TGTGCTAGTGGTTCTTTTGGACAGGGGCATGAGACCCAGTACTTC. Residues: CASGSFGQGHETQYF.

For the CDR3, the DNA is TGTGCCAGCAGGCCTCAGACAGGGGTAGCTTTCTTT. Its translation is CASRPQTGVAFF. The J gene is TRBJ1-1, the V gene TRBV28, with 8 bases aligning to TRBD1. CDR3 length: 12 amino acids. V lost 6 bases to trimming and J lost 10 bases; unmatched junction nucleotides: 7. Germline V gene sequence: CDR1 MDHEN, CDR2 SYDVKM.

CDR3: CASSPGGRFSNEQFF. The CDR3 DNA is TGCGCCAGCAGCCCGGGAGGCCGGTTTTCTAATGAGCAGTTCTTC. V and J are TRBV4-3 and TRBJ2-1, with TRBD2 identical over 7 bases. Per the germline V gene, CDR1 is LGHNA and CDR2 is YSLEER. V was pared by 4 bases and J by 7 bases, with 10 bases of the junction left unmatched. There are 15 residues in the CDR3.

V and J are TRBV11-3 and TRBJ2-5; no definite D call. V lost 3 bases, J lost 5 bases, and 4 bases lay in between. Germline V lookup: CDR1 SGHNT, CDR2 YENEEA. There are 11 residues in the CDR3. In nucleotides, the CDR3 is TGTGCCAGCAGCTTCCAGGAGACCCAGTACTTC. Encoded protein: CASSFQETQYF.

This clone was recorded once. This rearrangement joins TRBV18 to TRBJ1-4; the D gene is possibly TRBD1 (6 bases). The CDR3 is 14 residues long. V lost 3 bases to trimming and J lost 4 bases, with 9 bases between them. CDR1 KGHSH and CDR2 LQKENI come from the germline V gene. The CDR3 loop is CASSPGRGNEKLFF. The CDR3 coding sequence is TGTGCCAGCTCACCGGGCAGGGGTAATGAAAAACTGTTTTTT.

The chain has TRBV10-1 and TRBJ1-4; D is ambiguous. Germline V gene sequence: CDR1 WNHNN, CDR2 SYGVQD (reference sequence). The CDR3 totals 19 residues. V was clipped by 0 bases and J by 8 bases, with 25 bases between them. CDR3 nucleotides: TGCGCCAGCAGTGAGTCGGAAAGGATCAGGTGTAGGGCGGGGGAAAAACTGTTTTTT. It translates to CASSESERIRCRAGEKLFF.

V is TRBV7-6 and J is TRBJ1-2; D is perhaps TRBD1 (6 bases). Trimming took off 5 bases at V and 7 bases at J, with 20 bases between the two ends. This CDR3 comprises 15 residues. CDR1 and CDR2 from the germline V gene are SGHVS and FNYEAQ. The CDR3, as DNA: TGTGCCAGCAGCCTCCTAGGGGGGGGCTTGGCTGGCTACACCTTC. Amino acids: CASSLLGGGLAGYTF.

The DNA of the CDR3 is TGTGCCAGCAGCCCTGGACAGGGGACCCTCACCGGGGAGCTGTTTTTT. Translating it yields CASSPGQGTLTGELFF. The chain carries TRBV6-6 and TRBJ2-2, with 9 nucleotides matching TRBD1. Germline loops: CDR1 MNHNY, CDR2 SVGAGI (reference sequence). The CDR3 sequence is 16 residues long. With V trimmed by 6 bases and J by 4 bases, 9 bases remained unmatched.

The V and J genes are TRBV5-1 and TRBJ1-4; weak D call: TRBD1 (5 bases). This CDR3 is 15 amino acids long. Germline assignment: CDR1 SGHRS and CDR2 YFSETQ. Deletions cut 3 bases from V and 4 bases from J, with 13 bases between. CDR3 residues: CASSYAQGGNEKLFF. CDR3 coding DNA: TGCGCCAGCAGCTACGCGCAGGGCGGTAATGAAAAACTGTTTTTT.

The chain links TRBV7-2 to TRBJ1-3, with D possibly being TRBD1 (5 bases). Germline V CDR1 and CDR2: SGHTA, FQGNSA. With 1 base removed from V and 1 base from J, the gap between germline ends came to 8 bases. This CDR3 has 15 residues. The CDR3 coding sequence is TGTGCCAGCAGCTTAGTGGGGGGGTCTGGAAACACCATATATTTT. Translation: CASSLVGGSGNTIYF.

The chain links TRBV10-3 to TRBJ2-7; TRBD1 aligns across 8 bases. This CDR3 spans 15 amino acids. The germline V gene encodes CDR1 ENHRY and CDR2 SYGVKD. J gave up 0 bases and V 3 bases, and 4 bases lay outside the gene matches. The CDR3 region is CAISDGTGSSYEQYV. The CDR3 nucleotides read TGTGCCATCAGTGACGGGACAGGAAGCTCCTACGAGCAGTACGTC.

The chain has TRBV18 and TRBJ2-6; 9 bases match TRBD1. V dropped 3 bases and J dropped 2; count of bases not matched to a gene: 5. There are 17 residues in the CDR3. Germline V CDR1 and CDR2: KGHSH, LQKENI. The CDR3 protein is CASSPWTGEAGANVLTF. Here the CDR3 DNA reads TGTGCCAGCTCACCGTGGACAGGGGAAGCTGGGGCCAACGTCCTGACTTTC.

This chain uses TRBV5-4 with TRBJ2-7, with TRBD1 identical over 10 bases. CDR3 length: 15 amino acids. Germline V gene data show CDR1 as SGHNT and CDR2 as YYREEE (reference sequence). The junction had 3 bases not matched to a gene; V was cut back by 0 bases and J by 3 bases. CDR3 residues: CASSLGGTGDYEQYF. The CDR3 nucleotides read TGTGCCAGCAGCTTGGGTGGGACAGGGGACTACGAGCAGTACTTC.